This TCR beta chain emerged from a study of blood T cell repertoires in COVID-19. Study summary: PBMCs, B-cell-depleted T cells, or T cells provided the cDNA or gDNA that made up the material.

This clone has a handful of counts. The table came from immunoSEQ multiplex PCR; TCRdb's copy has only in-frame clones and leaves some out. The top ten clones hold roughly a sixth of a sample with around 140,000 clones, about 88% of them seen once. This receptor was obtained from a woman older than 75 with acute or convalescent COVID-19. The sample comprised peripheral blood.

The CDR3 DNA sequence: TGTGCCAGCAGTAGGGTGGGGACAGGACACTATGGCTACACCTTC. Translating it yields CASSRVGTGHYGYTF. The chain combines TRBV9 with TRBJ1-2, with TRBD1 matching 8 bases. Trimming at V came to 5 bases and at J to 3 bases, leaving 9 bases not matched to a gene. The CDR3 length is 15 residues. From germline, CDR1 is SGDLS and CDR2 YYNGEE. Drawing the rest from reference TRBV9 and TRBJ1-2, the complete variable domain is DSGVTQTPKHLITATGQRVTLRCSPRSGDLSVYWYQQSLDQGLQFLIQYYNGEERAKGNILERFSAQQFPDLHSELNLSSLELGDSALYFCASSRVGTGHYGYTFGSGTRLTVV.